Presented here are 18 T cell receptor beta chains from one specimen sequenced in a study of blood T cell repertoires in COVID-19. Sequencing used immunoSEQ multiplex PCR; TCRdb keeps in-frame clones, though not all of them. In the table there are 210,000 or so clones, about 86% of which are singletons. The sample comprised PBMCs or T cells enriched from blood (not recorded which). The source of these receptors is a woman in her forties or fifties with acute COVID-19.

The chain combines TRBV7-8 with TRBJ2-5; the D gene is possibly TRBD2 (6 bases). Trimming shortened V by 6 bases and J by 2 bases, and 19 bases separated the two germline ends. CDR3 length: 16 residues. Germline assignment: CDR1 SGHVS and CDR2 FQNEAQ. The CDR3 loop reads CASRRILSTSQETQYF. CDR3 bases: TGTGCCAGCAGGCGAATTCTGTCGACTAGTCAAGAGACCCAGTACTTC. The variable domain in full, completed from reference TRBV7-8 and TRBJ2-5, reads GAGVSQSPRYKVAKRGQDVALRCDPISGHVSLFWYQQALGQGPEFLTYFQNEAQLDKSGLPSDRFFAERPEGSVSTLKIQRTQQEDSAVYLCASRRILSTSQETQYFGPGTRLLVL.

V gene TRBV7-3 combines with J gene TRBJ2-1; D may be TRBD2 (5 bases). Looked up from germline, CDR1 is SGHTA and CDR2 is FQGTGA. V was pared by 5 bases and J by 9 bases, with 14 bases between. CDR3 size: 13 residues. The CDR3 protein is CASSPGLFGEQFF. The CDR3 DNA is TGTGCCAGCAGCCCCGGACTTTTCGGTGAGCAGTTCTTC.

The CDR3 bases are TGTGCCAGCAGTGAAAGGTCAGGGGATCAGCCCCAGCATTTT. It codes for CASSERSGDQPQHF. The chain combines TRBV2 with TRBJ1-5, with D perhaps matching TRBD1 (6 bases). The ends were cut back, 2 bases at V and 5 bases at J, with 10 bases in the middle. CDR3 length equals 14 residues. In germline, CDR1 is SNHLY, CDR2 FYNNEI.

V and J are TRBV7-3 and TRBJ2-5; TRBD2 matches 12 bases. Germline trimming cut 5 bases from V and 1 base from J; bases unmatched to any gene: 5. Germline CDR1 is SGHTA and CDR2 is FQGTGA. The CDR3 loop spans 16 amino acids. CDR3 region: CASSRLAGAVQETQYF. The CDR3 DNA reads as TGTGCCAGCAGCCGACTAGCGGGGGCGGTCCAAGAGACCCAGTACTTC.

The chain links TRBV28 to TRBJ1-2; D might be TRBD1 (5 bases). Per germline, CDR1 MDHEN and CDR2 SYDVKM. Trimming stripped 3 bases from V and 7 bases from J, with 24 bases between. The CDR3 has 17 amino acids. CDR3 protein: CASSLSVLPVWGGGYTF. In DNA form, the CDR3 reads TGTGCCAGCAGTTTGTCTGTCCTACCCGTTTGGGGGGGTGGCTACACCTTC.

The chain couples TRBV4-2 to TRBJ2-3; 8 nucleotides match TRBD2. The germline V gene encodes CDR1 LGHNA and CDR2 YNFKEQ. V shed 1 base and J 3 bases; nucleotides not matched to a gene: 9. The CDR3 runs to 17 residues. The CDR3 region has the DNA TGTGCCAGCAGCCAAGCCCAAGCGGGAGTCGTTACAGATACGCAGTATTTT. Translated, it gives CASSQAQAGVVTDTQYF.

The V gene is TRBV5-1, the J gene TRBJ1-4; 9 nucleotides align to TRBD1. Looked up from germline, CDR1 is SGHRS and CDR2 is YFSETQ. The junction had 7 bases not matched to a gene; V was cut back by 4 bases and J by 6 bases. This CDR3 is built from 15 residues. The CDR3 region is CASSPGGTGYEKLFF. CDR3 nucleotide sequence: TGCGCCAGCAGCCCAGGTGGGACAGGGTATGAAAAACTGTTTTTT.

This chain uses TRBV27 with TRBJ2-6, with TRBD1 matching over 7 bases. V was clipped by 5 bases and J by 2 bases; unmatched bases: 9. Germline CDR1 is MNHEY and CDR2 is SMNVEV (reference sequence). This CDR3 contains 17 residues. The CDR3 here is CASSRVATGAGANVLTF. The DNA for the CDR3 is TGTGCCAGCAGTAGAGTGGCAACAGGGGCTGGGGCCAACGTCCTGACTTTC. Variable domain in full (rest from reference TRBV27 and TRBJ2-6): EAQVTQNPRYLITVTGKKLTVTCSQNMNHEYMSWYRQDPGLGLRQIYYSMNVEVTDKGDVPEGYKVSRKEKRNFPLILESPSPNQTSLYFCASSRVATGAGANVLTFGAGSRLTVL.

V gene TRBV9 combines with J gene TRBJ1-2; 7 nucleotides match TRBD1. This CDR3 spans 18 amino acids. CDR1 is SGDLS and CDR2 is YYNGEE in the germline V gene. The V gene end was trimmed by 0 bases and the J gene end by 4 bases; junction bases not matched to a gene: 15. The CDR3 loop reads CASSVDLGVPRGFYGYTF. The CDR3 region has the DNA TGTGCCAGCAGCGTAGATCTCGGAGTTCCCAGGGGGTTCTATGGCTACACCTTC.

The rearrangement uses TRBV29-1 and TRBJ2-2; 9 bases align to TRBD2. The germline gives CDR1 SQVTM, CDR2 ANQGSEA. V was clipped by 0 bases and J by 6 bases; unmatched bases: 8. The CDR3 has 16 amino acids. The CDR3 protein is CSVEDRQRGDAGELFF. CDR3 in DNA: TGCAGCGTTGAAGATCGGCAGCGGGGGGATGCCGGGGAGCTGTTTTTT.

The chain couples TRBV5-1 to TRBJ2-5; 8 nucleotides agree with TRBD1. The CDR3 has 16 amino acids. Germline assignment: CDR1 SGHRS and CDR2 YFSETQ. Unmatched junction bases numbered 7, after V lost 0 bases and J lost 3 bases. The CDR3, as DNA: TGCGCCAGCAGCTTGGGGACAGGGAACGGAAAAGAGACCCAGTACTTC. Encoded protein: CASSLGTGNGKETQYF.

The chain joins TRBV9 to TRBJ2-2, with 9 positions matching TRBD1. The junction had 11 bases not matched to a gene; V was cut back by 3 bases and J by 5 bases. This CDR3 is built from 17 residues. Germline assignment: CDR1 SGDLS and CDR2 YYNGEE. Here the CDR3 DNA reads TGTGCCAGCAGCGACGGACAGGGGCAAACTTTTACCGGGGAGCTGTTTTTT. This codes for CASSDGQGQTFTGELFF.

This chain joins TRBV5-1 and TRBJ2-5; D unclear. The CDR3 is 14 amino acids. Germline V gene lookup returns CDR1 SGHRS and CDR2 YFSETQ. The V end was cut by 0 bases, the J end by 5 bases, with 11 bases between. The CDR3 sequence: CASSLVSVRETQYF. In DNA form, the CDR3 reads TGCGCCAGCAGCTTGGTTTCGGTACGGGAGACCCAGTACTTC.

The chain employs TRBV5-8 and TRBJ2-3; 9 bases are shared with TRBD1. Germline lookup yields CDR1 SGHTS and CDR2 YDEGEE. This CDR3 spans 15 amino acids. V was pared by 4 bases and J by 5 bases, with 8 bases of the junction left unmatched. In DNA form, the CDR3 reads TGTGCCAGCAGCAGACAGGGGGGGAGCGGAGATACGCAGTATTTT. Its protein product is CASSRQGGSGDTQYF.

V and J are TRBV5-6 and TRBJ2-3; D may be TRBD2 (5 bases). Trimming cost V 0 bases and J 4 bases, with 9 bases left between them. CDR1 and CDR2 (germline): SGHDT, YYEEEE. CDR3 length: 14 amino acids. CDR3 sequence: CASSLDRRADTQYF. In nucleotides, the CDR3 is TGTGCCAGCAGCTTGGACCGGCGGGCAGATACGCAGTATTTT.

V gene TRBV2 combines with J gene TRBJ2-3; a possible D gene is TRBD2 (5 bases). This CDR3 has 10 residues. CDR1 and CDR2 (germline): SNHLY, FYNNEI. Trimming left V 6 bases short and J 8 bases short, with 6 bases between. The CDR3 reads CASREGTQYF. The DNA of the CDR3 is TGTGCCAGCAGAGAGGGTACGCAGTATTTT.

CDR3 nucleotides: TGCAGCGTCCTAGGGGGATCGGACCACACTGAAGCTTTCTTT. Translating gives CSVLGGSDHTEAFF. The chain joins TRBV29-1 to TRBJ1-1, with a possible D match to TRBD1 (6 bases). V was cut by 6 bases and J by 3 bases, with 17 bases left in between. The CDR3 is 14 residues long. The V gene's germline CDR1 is SQVTM and CDR2 ANQGSEA.

The chain joins TRBV7-2 to TRBJ1-3; 9 bases align to TRBD1. This CDR3 is 15 amino acids long. Per the germline V gene, CDR1 is SGHTA and CDR2 is FQGNSA. J lost 4 bases, V lost 4 bases, and 5 bases had no gene match. The CDR3 DNA reads TGTGCCAGCAGCTCAGGGACAGGGTACGGAAACACCATATATTTT. Its protein product is CASSSGTGYGNTIYF. Variable domain in full (rest from reference TRBV7-2 and TRBJ1-3): GAGVSQSPSNKVTEKGKDVELRCDPISGHTALYWYRQSLGQGLEFLIYFQGNSAPDKSGLPSDRFSAERTGGSVSTLTIQRTQQEDSAVYLCASSSGTGYGNTIYFGEGSWLTVV.